This TCR beta chain was captured by sequencing in a study of blood T cell repertoires in COVID-19. In the study overall: Samples of COVID-19 (acute and convalescent) were obtained from the United States, Italy and Spain.

Recovered status applied to Cohort 3 donors who had two consecutive negative PCRs. It also applied to those with clearance or with symptom resolution. The germline gives CDR1 SNHLY, CDR2 FYNNEI. This CDR3 comprises 16 residues. V lost 6 bases, J lost 5 bases, and 22 bases lay in between. Produced via immunoSEQ multiplex PCR; TCRdb's table is partial and in-frame only. This table has approximately 120,000 clones, over 80% appearing once. This rearrangement joins TRBV2 to TRBJ2-5; D may be TRBD2 (6 bases). Sequences were obtained from PBMCs or T cells enriched from blood (not recorded which). This clonotype originated in a man aged 25 to 40 who had recovered from COVID-19. The DNA for the CDR3 is TGTGCCAGCAGCGAGACTAGACTAGGTCGGTCGGAGACCCAGTACTTC. Protein product: CASSETRLGRSETQYF.